This paragraph covers one T cell receptor (beta chain) sequence. In the original workflow: For nucleated cells, counts were estimated from reference gene primer amplification. The protocol was immunoSEQ multiplex PCR, while the TCRdb copy is restricted to in-frame clones and leaves out a portion. V, J and clone size are those of that table, while D and trimming were read from the DNA. In the table there are roughly 190,000 clones, about 86% of which are singletons. The V gene lost 4 bases and the J gene lost 5 bases, with 15 bases spanning the gap. The germline V gene encodes CDR1 SEHNR and CDR2 FQNEAQ (reference sequence). The CDR3 is made up of 15 amino acids. This record comes from a study of blood T cell repertoires in COVID-19. At the level of the study: PBMCs, B-cell-depleted T cells, or T cells provided the cDNA or gDNA that made up the material.

The sample comprised peripheral blood. The clonotype originates from a man aged 25 to 45 with active or convalescent COVID-19. The chain uses TRBV7-9 and TRBJ1-5; D is unresolved. DNA of the CDR3: TGTGCCAGCAGCTCCCTAGACGGCCCCGATCAGCCCCAGCATTTT. Protein: CASSSLDGPDQPQHF.